This TCR beta chain was recorded in a study of beta chain features in type 1 diabetes. For the study at large: On cell yields, gender and age, patients and healthy donors were similar. General study findings and limits: PCR could preferentially amplify shorter templates, alike in patients and controls.

Using CD45RO/CCR7/CD25/CD127/CD95/CD27, CD4+ naive, central memory, regulatory and stem cell-like memory cells were sorted. Reverse transcription of all isolated RNA meant that expressed TCRB transcripts were sequenced. Method: immunoSEQ multiplex PCR; TCRdb's copy keeps in-frame clones and lacks some. The table has 400,000 to 550,000 clones, roughly 11% seen once. This clone was found a few times. Antigen unknown. The sequence was obtained from a woman aged 18-35 years in good health. The material sequenced was naive CD4+ T cells from blood.

The CDR3 spells CASSGRQRMNTEAFF. The CDR3 nucleotides are TGTGCCAGCTCAGGTCGACAGAGAATGAACACTGAAGCTTTCTTT. The chain uses TRBV18 and TRBJ1-1; weak D call: TRBD1 (5 bases). V was shortened by 5 bases and J by 0 bases, with 13 bases between the two germline ends. Germline CDR1 KGHSH, CDR2 LQKENI. CDR3 length: 15 residues.